These 22 T cell receptor beta chains came from one sample sequenced in a study of blood T cell repertoires in COVID-19 (TCRdb year 2020). Library preparation employed the immunoSEQ multiplex PCR assay. Entries here come from immuneACCESS through TCRdb and include only in-frame sequences with V and J called. Some clones fail to appear in such tables; in the studies checked, an unresolved V gene covers under half of the shortfall, and the cause of the remainder is unknown. The sample contains about 100,000 clones, about 85% of them found a single time. The ten top clones hold around 2% of the sample. Input material: peripheral blood. These receptor sequences come from a woman aged 70-85 years with active or convalescent COVID-19.

V is TRBV28 and J is TRBJ1-6; 9 bases are a match to TRBD1. The V segment lost 6 bases and the J segment 0 bases; nucleotides outside the gene matches: 6. This CDR3 has 17 residues. In germline, CDR1 is MDHEN, CDR2 SYDVKM. CDR3 sequence reads: CASRGDRASSYNSPLHF. The CDR3, as DNA: TGTGCCAGCAGGGGGGACAGGGCCAGCTCCTATAATTCACCCCTCCACTTT.

This CDR3 is CASSRTTRYEQYF. CDR3 DNA: TGTGCCAGCAGTCGGACTACCCGTTACGAGCAGTACTTC. The chain has TRBV2 and TRBJ2-7; perhaps TRBD2 as D (6 bases). The CDR3 contains 13 residues. The germline V gene encodes CDR1 SNHLY and CDR2 FYNNEI. V was shortened by 5 bases and J by 4 bases, with 12 bases between the two germline ends.

V usage is TRBV28 and J usage is TRBJ1-2; D is perhaps TRBD1 (6 bases). Germline loops: CDR1 MDHEN, CDR2 SYDVKM. Between the trimmed V and J ends, which lost 5 bases and 4 bases, there was a span of 14 bases. The CDR3 consists of 14 residues. Here the CDR3 reads CASSISGVLYGYTF. The CDR3 DNA reads as TGTGCCAGCAGTATCTCAGGGGTCCTCTATGGCTACACCTTC.

This rearrangement joins TRBV30 to TRBJ2-6, with 8 bases identical to TRBD1. This CDR3 spans 17 amino acids. V was pared by 7 bases and J by 0 bases, with 11 bases of the junction left unmatched. Germline-derived CDR1 and CDR2 are GTSNPN and SVGIG (reference sequence). The CDR3 protein is CAYLRDRSRSGANVLTF. The DNA for the CDR3 is TGTGCCTATCTCCGGGACAGGAGTCGCTCTGGGGCCAACGTCCTGACTTTC.

This clone was detected only a few times. V gene TRBV30 combines with J gene TRBJ1-5; D gene uncertain. Per germline, CDR1 GTSNPN and CDR2 SVGIG (reference sequence). The CDR3 runs 13 residues. The V and J ends lost 2 bases and 0 bases respectively, with 5 bases between them. The chain's CDR3 is CAWSRSSNQPQHF. The CDR3 DNA reads TGTGCCTGGAGTCGGAGTAGCAATCAGCCCCAGCATTTT.

The rearrangement joins TRBV7-8 to TRBJ2-7; D ambiguous. The length of the CDR3 is 11 residues. Per germline, CDR1 SGHVS and CDR2 FQNEAQ. Trimming removed 4 bases at V and 7 bases at J, with 8 bases between. The CDR3 here is CASSSRLEQYF. In nucleotides, the CDR3 is TGTGCCAGCAGCTCAAGACTGGAGCAGTACTTC.

The chain employs TRBV21-1 and TRBJ1-4; TRBD1, as called in the table, went unchecked against the DNA. TRBV21-1 has pseudogene status. The length of the CDR3 is 18 residues. The CDR3 here is CASSKGRTGRTTNEKLFF. The CDR3, as DNA: TGTGCCAGCAGCAAGGGCCGGACAGGACGAACTACTAATGAAAAACTGTTTTTT.

The chain recombines TRBV5-5 with TRBJ2-7; no clear D. V lost 4 bases, J lost 2 bases, and 13 bases lay in between. This CDR3 is 14 amino acids long. Germline CDR1 and CDR2: SGHKS and YYEKEE (reference sequence). The CDR3 nucleotides are TGTGCCAGCAGCCCCTCCGGTTTAGCCTACGAGCAGTACTTC. It is translated as CASSPSGLAYEQYF.

This chain uses TRBV3-1 (or the pseudogene TRBV3-2) with TRBJ1-5, with TRBD1 matching over 7 bases. The CDR3 sequence is 14 residues long. Germline CDR1 is LGHDT and CDR2 is YNNKEL (reference sequence). J gave up 1 base and V 6 bases, and 3 bases lay outside the gene matches. The chain's CDR3 is CASSSRGSNQPQHF. The CDR3 nucleotides read TGTGCCAGCAGTTCCAGGGGGAGCAATCAGCCCCAGCATTTT.

In DNA form, the CDR3 reads TGTGCCAGCACAGCGATTCGCTACAATGAGCAGTTCTTC. This sequence encodes CASTAIRYNEQFF. The chain is built from TRBV12-3 or TRBV12-4 and TRBJ2-1, with D uncertain. The CDR3 loop spans 13 amino acids. V was cut by 7 bases and J by 3 bases, with 10 bases left in between.

This clone came up once. V gene TRBV18 combines with J gene TRBJ1-2, with TRBD1 identical over 8 bases. Per the germline V gene, CDR1 is KGHSH and CDR2 is LQKENI. The length of the CDR3 is 14 residues. Germline trimming cut 3 bases from V and 0 bases from J; bases unmatched to any gene: 0. As DNA, the CDR3 is TGTGCCAGCTCACCGGGACAGGCTAACTATGGCTACACCTTC. Amino acid sequence: CASSPGQANYGYTF.

The chain couples TRBV9 to TRBJ2-1; 9 positions agree with TRBD2. Losses at the gene ends were 3 bases for V and 8 bases for J; bases not matched to a gene: 15. The V gene's germline CDR1 is SGDLS and CDR2 YYNGEE. This CDR3 region has 17 residues. The CDR3 spells CASSANQAGGPRYEQFF. The CDR3 DNA reads TGTGCCAGCAGCGCCAACCAAGCGGGAGGTCCCCGGTATGAGCAGTTCTTC.

This clone occurred once. This chain connects TRBV28 to TRBJ1-3; D may be TRBD1 (5 bases). V lost 7 bases, J lost 0 bases, and 22 bases lay in between. The V gene's germline CDR1 is MDHEN and CDR2 SYDVKM. CDR3 length: 18 residues. Here the CDR3 reads CASKSGFLGRNSGNTIYF. CDR3 DNA: TGTGCCAGCAAATCTGGGTTTTTGGGGCGCAACTCTGGAAACACCATATATTTT. Full variable domain (missing parts from reference TRBV28 and TRBJ1-3): DVKVTQSSRYLVKRTGEKVFLECVQDMDHENMFWYRQDPGLGLRLIYFSYDVKMKEKGDIPEGYSVSREKKERFSLILESASTNQTSMYLCASKSGFLGRNSGNTIYFGEGSWLTVV.

The rearrangement links TRBV6-5 to TRBJ2-7; the D gene is possibly TRBD1 (6 bases). The CDR3 loop spans 16 amino acids. The germline V and J ends were trimmed by 0 bases and 4 bases, with 16 bases remaining between them. Germline V gene lookup returns CDR1 MNHEY and CDR2 SVGAGI. DNA of the CDR3: TGTGCCAGCAGTTACTCGATGCAGGGGAATGGTTACGAGCAGTACTTC. It is translated as CASSYSMQGNGYEQYF.

Written as DNA, the CDR3 is TGTGCCAGCTCACCTGATCGGGTTGCTTGGGAGACCCAGTACTTC. Translated, it gives CASSPDRVAWETQYF. The chain uses TRBV18 and TRBJ2-5; D is undetermined. With 3 bases removed from V and 5 bases from J, the gap between germline ends came to 16 bases. Germline assignment: CDR1 KGHSH and CDR2 LQKENI. The CDR3 loop spans 15 amino acids.

Comment on this clone: Other DNA sequences of this sample code for an identical CDR3. The CDR3 DNA reads as TGTGCCAGCTCACCCGACAGGGACTATGGCTACACCTTC. Residues: CASSPDRDYGYTF. V gene TRBV18 combines with J gene TRBJ1-2; 7 bases map to TRBD1. The germline gives CDR1 KGHSH, CDR2 LQKENI. Trimming at V came to 3 bases and at J to 3 bases, leaving 1 base not matched to a gene. The CDR3 has 13 amino acids.

This clone was counted a single time. V and J are TRBV23-1 and TRBJ1-6; no reliable D call. TRBV23-1 carries the ORF label, with uncertain function. V was cut by 2 bases and J by 2 bases, with 16 bases left in between. This CDR3 comprises 18 residues. For the CDR3, the DNA is TGCGCCAGCAGTCAACCAGAGACGGGGAACACCTATAATTCACCCCTCCACTTT. Its translation: CASSQPETGNTYNSPLHF.

This rearrangement joins TRBV11-2 to TRBJ1-5; 9 bases map to TRBD1. Trimming at V came to 8 bases and at J to 2 bases, leaving 4 bases not matched to a gene. From germline, CDR1 is SGHAT and CDR2 FQNNGV. This CDR3 is 14 amino acids long. The chain's CDR3 is CASSWDRGNQPQHF. In DNA form, the CDR3 reads TGTGCCAGCTCCTGGGACAGGGGCAATCAGCCCCAGCATTTT.

This sequence joins TRBV5-4 and TRBJ2-3; 11 bases match TRBD2. The V gene end was trimmed by 0 bases and the J gene end by 2 bases; junction bases not matched to a gene: 8. The CDR3 extends over 18 amino acids. The germline gives CDR1 SGHNT, CDR2 YYREEE (reference sequence). As DNA, the CDR3 is TGTGCCAGCAGCTTGGATATCTCTAGCGGGAGGACCACAGATACGCAGTATTTT. This encodes CASSLDISSGRTTDTQYF.

V is TRBV7-2 and J is TRBJ1-6; 7 positions agree with TRBD1. Looked up from germline, CDR1 is SGHTA and CDR2 is FQGNSA. The trim removed 5 bases at V and 10 bases at J, leaving 14 bases unmatched. The CDR3 length is 16 residues. The CDR3 is CASSPDRDSGRSPLHF. The CDR3 region has the DNA TGTGCCAGCAGCCCCGACCGGGACAGCGGAAGGTCACCCCTCCACTTT.

The V gene is TRBV2, the J gene TRBJ1-1; weak D call: TRBD1 (5 bases). V lost 6 bases and J 3 bases, leaving 14 bases between the germline ends. The CDR3 loop spans 14 amino acids. Germline CDR1 SNHLY, CDR2 FYNNEI. As DNA, the CDR3 is TGTGCCAGCAGCCTAGGGCGGACATACACTGAAGCTTTCTTT. As protein: CASSLGRTYTEAFF.

This chain uses TRBV27 with TRBJ2-6, with D perhaps TRBD1 (5 bases). CDR3 length: 17 residues. Trimming removed 3 bases at V and 0 bases at J, with 12 bases between. Germline lookup yields CDR1 MNHEY and CDR2 SMNVEV (reference sequence). The DNA for the CDR3 is TGTGCCAGCAGTTTCAGGGCACAGTACTCTGGGGCCAACGTCCTGACTTTC. Its translation: CASSFRAQYSGANVLTF.